These 18 T cell receptor beta chains were sequenced from one sample in a study of early T cells in non-severe SARS-CoV-2 infection (dated by TCRdb to 2020 to 2023). Library preparation was by 5' RACE. TCRdb records NextSeq 500 as the sequencer. The raw public data were reprocessed by TCRdb itself: fastp quality trimming at Q25, MiXCR clonotype calling, in-frame beta chains only. All rows with the same CDR3 protein become a single entry with the most common DNA and genes. This sample is represented by 40,000 to 55,000 distinct CDR3 sequences; 10% to 15% of them were singletons. More than 15% of the sample comes from the top ten. Sequencing was done on a sample of whole blood. The receptors were gathered from an adult who was a healthcare worker with PCR-confirmed SARS-CoV-2 infection or an uninfected control (not recorded which).

Only a few counts were recorded for this clonotype. The rearrangement uses TRBV12-3 or TRBV12-4 and TRBJ2-2; 8 bases align to TRBD2. Unmatched junction bases numbered 18, after V lost 7 bases and J lost 2 bases. This CDR3 comprises 19 residues. The CDR3 DNA sequence: TGTGCCAGCACTATCTCCAAGCGGGGGCTTACCCCAAACACCGGGGAGCTGTTTTTT. Translating it yields CASTISKRGLTPNTGELFF.

This clonotype was seen at least ten times. CDR3 sequence reads: CASSTLSDGLYTF. Written as DNA, the CDR3 is TGTGCCAGCTCAACCCTTTCGGACGGACTCTACACCTTC. The V call is TRBV18, the J call TRBJ1-2, with D unresolved. The CDR3 is 13 amino acids. Trimming removed 5 bases from V and 10 bases from J, with 17 bases in between. Germline values: CDR1 KGHSH, CDR2 LQKENI.

The V and J genes are TRBV20-1 and TRBJ2-7; 16 positions match TRBD2. The CDR3 has 16 residues. J gave up 5 bases and V 6 bases, and 10 bases lay outside the gene matches. Germline V gene lookup returns CDR1 DFQATT and CDR2 SNEGSKA (reference sequence). As DNA, the CDR3 is TGCAGTGCAGGGACTAGCGGGAGGGCAGTCCCGGACGAGCAGTACTTC. It is translated as CSAGTSGRAVPDEQYF.

The chain couples TRBV6-2 or TRBV6-3 to TRBJ1-5, with D hard to call. Germline-derived CDR1 and CDR2 are MNHEY and SVGEGT. V was trimmed by 0 bases and J by 6 bases, leaving 6 bases between them. The CDR3 loop spans 13 amino acids. The CDR3 DNA reads as TGTGCCAGCAGTTACTCTAGGGTTCAGCCCCAGCATTTT. It yields the protein CASSYSRVQPQHF.

This clonotype is termed large. The genes are TRBV20-1 and TRBJ2-7; a possible D gene is TRBD2 (5 bases). Germline lookup yields CDR1 DFQATT and CDR2 SNEGSKA (reference sequence). The CDR3 runs 13 residues. V lost 1 base and J lost 4, with 11 bases in between. This CDR3 is CSARGKRDYEQYF. DNA for the CDR3: TGCAGTGCTAGAGGAAAGAGGGATTACGAGCAGTACTTC.

The table lists this clonotype with a few counts. This chain joins TRBV7-2 and TRBJ2-7, with a tentative D call TRBD2 (6 bases). Trimming cost V 3 bases and J 6 bases, with 12 bases left between them. CDR3 length: 13 amino acids. Germline lookup yields CDR1 SGHTA and CDR2 FQGNSA. The CDR3 spells CASSFTGAGEQYF. As DNA, the CDR3 is TGTGCCAGCAGCTTTACGGGAGCGGGCGAGCAGTACTTC.

This chain links TRBV28 with TRBJ1-2; 9 nucleotides agree with TRBD1. The V gene end was trimmed by 5 bases and the J gene end by 8 bases; junction bases not matched to a gene: 6. CDR1 is MDHEN, CDR2 SYDVKM, per germline. CDR3 length: 13 amino acids. The CDR3 nucleotides are TGTGCCAGCAGTAGACAGGGGGATAGGGGCTACACCTTC. Protein product: CASSRQGDRGYTF.

This clonotype was seen only a few times. J is TRBJ2-1 and V is TRBV19, with TRBD2 identical over 8 bases. After removal of 9 bases from V and 0 bases from J, the junction contained 7 bases not matched to a gene. The CDR3 runs 15 residues. Looked up from germline, CDR1 is LNHDA and CDR2 is SQIVND (reference sequence). CDR3 bases: TGTGCCAGCTCCCAAAGCGGGAGCTCCTACAATGAGCAGTTCTTC. Encoded protein: CASSQSGSSYNEQFF.

This clonotype was seen at least ten times. The chain joins TRBV7-6 to TRBJ2-3, with D perhaps TRBD1 or TRBD2 (6 bases each). Trimming cost V 4 bases and J 2 bases, with 25 bases left between them. Germline-derived CDR1 and CDR2 are SGHVS and FNYEAQ. The CDR3 is 19 residues long. CDR3 in DNA: TGTGCCAGCAGCTATGGGAGCGGTACTAGTTGGGGGGCCACAGATACGCAGTATTTT. It yields the protein CASSYGSGTSWGATDTQYF.

This chain connects TRBV5-4 to TRBJ2-1; D gene uncertain. This CDR3 has 13 amino acids. V shed 1 base and J shed 4 bases, with 6 bases lying between them. Germline V CDR1 and CDR2: SGHNT, YYREEE (reference sequence). This chain's CDR3 is CASSLKLYNEQFF. In nucleotides, the CDR3 is TGTGCCAGCAGCTTGAAATTGTACAATGAGCAGTTCTTC.

V is TRBV28 and J is TRBJ2-3, with 10 bases aligning to TRBD2. The trim removed 8 bases at V and 1 base at J, leaving 9 bases unmatched. Looked up from germline, CDR1 is MDHEN and CDR2 is SYDVKM. The CDR3 contains 16 residues. Written as DNA, the CDR3 is TGTGCCAGCTCCGCTAGCGGGGGTGAAGGCACAGATACGCAGTATTTT. This translates into CASSASGGEGTDTQYF.

This clonotype appeared many times. This rearrangement joins TRBV29-1 to TRBJ1-1; unclear D gene. In germline, CDR1 is SQVTM, CDR2 ANQGSEA. Trimming removed 4 bases from V and 1 base from J, with 7 bases in between. The CDR3 runs 12 residues. CDR3 loop: CSVVRGNTEAFF. CDR3 nucleotide sequence: TGCAGCGTTGTGCGGGGGAACACTGAAGCTTTCTTT.

This clonotype appeared many times. The chain is built from TRBV29-1 and TRBJ1-2; D is unresolved. Germline-derived CDR1 and CDR2 are SQVTM and ANQGSEA. Trimming pared 0 bases from V and 8 bases from J, leaving 10 bases between. The CDR3 contains 12 residues. CDR3 residues: CSVEEDGGGYTF. In DNA, the CDR3 is TGCAGCGTTGAAGAGGACGGCGGAGGCTACACCTTC. Full variable domain (rest looked up from reference TRBV29-1 and TRBJ1-2): SAVISQKPSRDICQRGTSLTIQCQVDSQVTMMFWYRQQPGQSLTLIATANQGSEATYESGFVIDKFPISRPNLTFSTLTVSNMSPEDSSIYLCSVEEDGGGYTFGSGTRLTVV.

This clonotype was observed a handful of times. CDR3 in amino acids: CAWSVRDRDEKLFF. The CDR3 nucleotides are TGTGCCTGGAGTGTGAGGGACAGGGATGAAAAACTGTTTTTT. The rearrangement uses TRBV30 and TRBJ1-4, with 9 bases fitting TRBD1. Trimming cost V 0 bases and J 6 bases; bases outside gene matches: 2. Germline V CDR1 and CDR2: GTSNPN, SVGIG (reference sequence). CDR3 size: 14 residues.

The rearrangement joins TRBV5-6 to TRBJ2-7; 9 positions agree with TRBD2. The CDR3 has 14 residues. J lost 3 bases, V lost 4 bases, and 5 bases had no gene match. Germline V lookup: CDR1 SGHDT, CDR2 YYEEEE. This chain's CDR3 is CASSTRTSDYEQYF. CDR3 bases: TGTGCCAGCAGCACCCGGACTAGCGACTACGAGCAGTACTTC.

A few counts support this clonotype. The V gene is TRBV7-8, the J gene TRBJ2-3, with 13 nucleotides matching TRBD2. CDR1 and CDR2 (germline): SGHVS, FQNEAQ. J gave up 5 bases and V 7 bases, and 9 bases lay outside the gene matches. This CDR3 has 16 amino acids. CDR3 amino acids: CASTSTSGRAQDTQYF. CDR3 in DNA: TGTGCCAGCACCTCAACTAGCGGGAGGGCCCAAGATACGCAGTATTTT.

This clonotype was counted at least ten times. CDR3 residues: CSAPTRMSYEQYF. CDR3 nucleotide sequence: TGCAGTGCTCCGACACGGATGTCCTACGAGCAGTACTTC. The V call is TRBV20-1, the J call TRBJ2-7; no firm D call. CDR3 length: 13 amino acids. The V and J ends lost 5 bases and 1 base respectively, with 12 bases between them. In germline, CDR1 is DFQATT, CDR2 SNEGSKA (reference sequence).

The table lists this clonotype with many counts. The chain employs TRBV7-9 and TRBJ2-1; D remains unclear. CDR1 is SEHNR, CDR2 FQNEAQ, per germline (reference sequence). V was pared by 3 bases and J by 6 bases, with 6 bases between. The CDR3 totals 12 residues. The CDR3 region is CASSFRSNEQFF. The DNA for the CDR3 is TGTGCCAGCAGCTTCCGGAGCAATGAGCAGTTCTTC.